The 11 T cell receptor beta chains listed next were all sequenced from one sample in a study of T cell clonality in common variable immunodeficiency. General study points: In common variable immunodeficiency, TCR beta chains reportedly carried fewer deletions and N-nucleotide insertions.

TCRdb keeps only in-frame clones here, not all; method: immunoSEQ multiplex PCR. This sample comprises about 23,000 clones, none seen once only. For these TCRs, the target antigens are not known. Sequencing was carried out using peripheral blood mononuclear cells. The receptors were sampled from a human donor with common variable immunodeficiency.

This clone has just a few counts. The CDR3 end is not reached by the read, which stops 3 residues before it; the germline J gene fills it in. The chain joins TRBV2 to TRBJ2-7; a possible D gene is TRBD1 (6 bases). With 7 bases removed from V and 6 bases from J, the gap between germline ends came to 22 bases. This CDR3 has 15 residues. The V gene's germline CDR1 is SNHLY and CDR2 FYNNEI. CDR3 DNA, as far as it was read: TGTGCCAGCACCGCACAGGGAGTTCCGACGGGCGAG. Protein: CASTAQGVPTGE. The entire CDR3 protein is CASTAQGVPTGEQYF.

This clone has at least ten counts. The read terminates 3 residues before the CDR3 end, so the remaining end is supplied by the germline J gene. V gene TRBV5-6 combines with J gene TRBJ2-3, with 10 bases that match TRBD2. Germline trimming cut 10 bases from V and 4 bases from J; bases unmatched to any gene: 6. The length of the CDR3 is 13 residues. Germline CDR1 reads SGHDT; CDR2 reads YYEEEE. The CDR3 here is CAGGAGGADTQYF. The sequenced part of the CDR3 DNA is TGTGCCGGGGGAGCGGGAGGGGCAGATACG.

This clone was seen many times. The sequence runs out 3 residues before the end of the CDR3; the remainder is reconstructed from the germline J gene. J is TRBJ2-3 and V is TRBV14; tentative D call: TRBD1 (5 bases). CDR3 length equals 15 residues. Germline CDR1 and CDR2: SGHDN and FVKESK. V lost 4 bases to trimming and J lost 5 bases, with 16 bases between them. The CDR3 bases that were read are TGTGCCAGCAGCCCAGCAGGGATCCATTTAGATACG. Protein product: CASSPAGIHLDT. The complete CDR3 reads CASSPAGIHLDTQYF.

This clone was recorded a few times. The read gets to within 3 residues of the CDR3 end, and the germline J gene fills in the rest. The genes are TRBV7-9 and TRBJ1-2; D is ambiguous. The CDR3 loop spans 13 amino acids. Trimming shortened V by 1 base and J by 6 bases, and 9 bases separated the two germline ends. Germline loops: CDR1 SEHNR, CDR2 FQNEAQ (reference sequence). The CDR3 protein is CASSLDRVDGYTF. CDR3 DNA (partial): TGTGCCAGCAGCTTAGACCGCGTGGATGGC.

This clone was found many times. The read is 3 residues too short to cover the CDR3 end, so that end is filled in from the germline J gene. The chain employs TRBV7-6 and TRBJ2-6; a possible D gene is TRBD2 (7 bases). The V and J ends lost 5 bases and 2 bases respectively, with 16 bases between them. CDR1 is SGHVS, CDR2 FNYEAQ, per germline. There are 17 residues in the CDR3. CDR3 amino acids: CASSLEGGGTGANVLTF. The sequenced CDR3 bases are TGTGCCAGCAGCCTGGAAGGGGGGGGTACTGGGGCCAACGTC.

This clone was detected many times. The CDR3 is cut off 3 residues early in the read; its end comes from the germline J gene. V and J are TRBV6-1 and TRBJ2-3; TRBD1 aligns across 11 bases. With V trimmed by 4 bases and J by 3 bases, 6 bases remained unmatched. Germline values: CDR1 MNHNS, CDR2 SASEGT. The CDR3 spans 16 residues. The CDR3 is CASSAGGTGGTDTQYF. The sequenced CDR3 bases are TGTGCCAGCAGTGCGGGGGGGACAGGGGGAACAGATACG.

As to this clone: The read terminates 3 residues ahead of where the CDR3 ends, so the germline J gene completes it. The rearrangement joins TRBV2 to TRBJ1-5, with D possibly being TRBD1 (5 bases). This CDR3 region has 17 residues. The V gene's germline CDR1 is SNHLY and CDR2 FYNNEI. V gave up 3 bases and J gave up 2 bases, with 17 bases separating them. CDR3 in amino acids: CASSDRPIGAGNQPQHF. The sequenced CDR3 bases are TGTGCCAGCAGTGACCGCCCCATAGGGGCAGGCAATCAGCCC.

Of note for this clone: The read gets to within 3 residues of the CDR3 end, and the germline J gene fills in the rest. The gene calls are TRBV2 and TRBJ1-1; D is unresolved. V shed 6 bases and J shed 5 bases, with 10 bases lying between them. Germline V lookup: CDR1 SNHLY, CDR2 FYNNEI. This CDR3 spans 12 amino acids. CDR3: CASSLAGTEAFF. CDR3 bases read: TGTGCCAGCAGCTTGGCAGGAACTGAA.

This clone was recorded many times. The read terminates 3 residues before the CDR3 end, so the remaining end is supplied by the germline J gene. This chain uses TRBV18 with TRBJ2-2; weak D call: TRBD1 (6 bases). In germline, CDR1 is KGHSH, CDR2 LQKENI. Trimming took 1 base from V and 5 from J, leaving 8 bases between them. This CDR3 has 14 amino acids. The chain's CDR3 is CASSPLQGTGELFF. The CDR3 bases that were read are TGTGCCAGCTCACCACTTCAGGGGACCGGGGAG.

There are a few counts of this clone. One end of the junction is discordant with germline, which a read error may explain. The sequenced part of the CDR3 DNA is TGTGCCAGAAGGTTGGTAGCGGGGGGGCGGAGGGATGAG. Protein: CARRLVAGGRRDE. The full CDR3 is CARRLVAGGRRDEQFF. This chain links TRBV5-3 with TRBJ2-1; 11 bases match TRBD2. Read coverage stops 3 residues before the CDR3 terminus; the germline J gene supplies the remainder. TRBV5-3 is labeled an ORF, and its function is uncertain. The CDR3 totals 16 residues.

On this clone itself: The missing CDR3 end, 3 residues past where the read stops, is filled in from the germline J gene. The chain joins TRBV7-2 to TRBJ2-7; 7 positions match TRBD2. Germline V gene lookup returns CDR1 SGHTA and CDR2 FQGNSA. With 5 bases clipped from V and 0 bases from J, the junction kept 4 bases outside the gene matches. CDR3 length equals 14 residues. CDR3 residues: CASSPGLGSYEQYF. The sequenced part of the CDR3 DNA is TGTGCCAGCAGCCCCGGACTAGGCTCCTACGAG.